This T cell receptor beta chain was sequenced during a study of cytomegalovirus exposure and HLA in healthy donors. Overall study context: According to later analysis, the same platform produced the 120 or so validation and several hundred first-cohort repertoires.

For this clone: The antigen remains unidentified.

Regarding the study as a whole: The study designated roughly 160 TCR beta chains cytomegalovirus-associated.

The CDR3 spans 15 residues. Trimming cost V 3 bases and J 5 bases, with 15 bases left between them. The germline gives CDR1 LNHNV, CDR2 YYDKDF (reference sequence). Data came from immunoSEQ multiplex PCR; TCRdb stores just in-frame clones and leaves some out. The sample carries over 100,000 clones, approximately 87% recorded once. The TCR originated in a woman younger than 30 in good health and CMV-seropositive. The chain combines TRBV15 with TRBJ2-3, with D perhaps TRBD2 (5 bases). The source material was PBMCs. CDR3 in amino acids: CATSSWTERVDTQYF. The CDR3 coding sequence is TGTGCCACCAGCAGCTGGACTGAGAGGGTAGATACGCAGTATTTT.